A single sample is the source of the 30 T cell receptor beta chains below, sequenced in a study of T cell responses to AZD1222 COVID-19 vaccine. Assay used: immunoSEQ multiplex PCR; TCRdb lists only in-frame clones, some missing. The sample lists 98,000 or so clones, about nine tenths occurring once. The source material was peripheral blood, sampled on day 0 of AZD1222 vaccination. These receptors originate from an adult in good health.

This chain uses TRBV3-1 (or the pseudogene TRBV3-2) with TRBJ2-7; the D gene could be TRBD1 or TRBD2 (5 bases each). Trimming pared 4 bases from V and 0 bases from J, leaving 19 bases between. Germline lookup yields CDR1 LGHDT and CDR2 YNNKEL (reference sequence). The CDR3 consists of 17 residues. Here the CDR3 reads CASSPRGRGKSSYEQYF. CDR3 sequence (DNA): TGTGCCAGCAGCCCGAGGGGAAGGGGTAAAAGCTCCTACGAGCAGTACTTC.

This clone was counted only a few times. At one end, the junction sequence differs from germline, possibly due to a read error. CDR3 bases: TGTGCTAGCAGCTTAGCGGGGACGAACACCGGGGAGCTGTTTTTT. It codes for CASSLAGTNTGELFF. This rearrangement joins TRBV7-7 to TRBJ2-2; 8 bases are shared with TRBD2. CDR1 and CDR2 (germline): SSHAT, FNYEAQ (reference sequence). The CDR3 sequence is 15 residues long.

The V call is TRBV6-1, the J call TRBJ1-2; D gene uncertain. The germline V gene has CDR1 MNHNS and CDR2 SASEGT. With 0 bases removed from V and 7 bases from J, the gap between germline ends came to 12 bases. The CDR3 is made up of 14 amino acids. CDR3 DNA sequence: TGTGCCAGCAGTGAAGCATCAAAAGGGAGTGGCTACACCTTC. This sequence encodes CASSEASKGSGYTF.

The CDR3 here is CASSPRGGTDTQYF. CDR3 nucleotides: TGTGCCAGCAGCCCCAGAGGGGGCACAGATACGCAGTATTTT. This chain uses TRBV11-3 with TRBJ2-3; D is possibly TRBD1 or TRBD2 (5 bases each). The CDR3 length is 14 residues. V dropped 5 bases and J dropped 1 base, with 10 bases sitting between them. Germline CDR1 and CDR2: SGHNT and YENEEA. Full variable domain (rest looked up from reference TRBV11-3 and TRBJ2-3): EAGVVQSPRYKIIEKKQPVAFWCNPISGHNTLYWYLQNLGQGPELLIRYENEEAVDDSQLPKDRFSAERLKGVDSTLKIQPAELGDSAVYLCASSPRGGTDTQYFGPGTRLTVL.

This clone is large (0.1 to 1%). The chain combines TRBV9 with TRBJ1-1; D remains ambiguous. The CDR3 covers 13 residues. CDR1 and CDR2 (germline): SGDLS, YYNGEE. V gave up 3 bases and J gave up 6 bases, with 12 bases separating them. Written as DNA, the CDR3 is TGTGCCAGCAGCGCCACCGGACTCTCTGAAGCTTTCTTT. Residues: CASSATGLSEAFF.

The chain combines TRBV7-9 with TRBJ2-3; 7 bases map to TRBD2. J gave up 2 bases and V 5 bases, and 13 bases lay outside the gene matches. This CDR3 is 17 amino acids long. CDR1 and CDR2 from the germline V gene are SEHNR and FQNEAQ (reference sequence). CDR3 loop: CASSPPPLARSTDTQYF. The CDR3, as DNA: TGTGCCAGCAGCCCCCCCCCACTAGCGCGGTCCACAGATACGCAGTATTTT.

This chain links TRBV29-1 with TRBJ1-4; D gene ambiguous. This CDR3 contains 13 residues. Germline V CDR1 and CDR2: SQVTM, ANQGSEA. The germline V and J ends were trimmed by 6 bases and 4 bases, with 12 bases remaining between them. The CDR3 DNA follows: TGCAGCGTACAGCCTTTCCTTAATGAAAAACTGTTTTTT. Its translation: CSVQPFLNEKLFF.

V usage is TRBV15 and J usage is TRBJ1-4, with 10 bases matching TRBD1. With 5 bases clipped from V and 8 bases from J, the junction kept 8 bases outside the gene matches. This CDR3 is 15 amino acids long. Germline V gene data show CDR1 as LNHNV and CDR2 as YYDKDF (reference sequence). The CDR3 DNA follows: TGTGCCACCAGCCGAAGGACAGGGGGAGGAGAAAAACTGTTTTTT. Encoded protein: CATSRRTGGGEKLFF.

The chain recombines TRBV7-8 with TRBJ1-1; no clear D. V was trimmed by 2 bases and J by 1 base, leaving 11 bases between them. The CDR3 covers 15 residues. Germline loops: CDR1 SGHVS, CDR2 FQNEAQ. The CDR3 loop reads CASSLFGQENTEAFF. The CDR3 DNA reads as TGTGCCAGCAGCTTATTTGGTCAGGAGAACACTGAAGCTTTCTTT. The variable domain in full, with the rest retrieved from reference TRBV7-8 and TRBJ1-1, is GAGVSQSPRYKVAKRGQDVALRCDPISGHVSLFWYQQALGQGPEFLTYFQNEAQLDKSGLPSDRFFAERPEGSVSTLKIQRTQQEDSAVYLCASSLFGQENTEAFFGQGTRLTVV.

This chain connects TRBV15 to TRBJ1-5, with no clear D. The CDR3 runs 13 residues. Deletions cut 5 bases from V and 4 bases from J, with 9 bases between. The V gene's germline CDR1 is LNHNV and CDR2 YYDKDF (reference sequence). The CDR3 coding sequence is TGTGCCACCAGCCAGGTCGGGAATCAGCCCCAGCATTTT. Amino acids: CATSQVGNQPQHF.

This chain uses TRBV5-1 with TRBJ2-1; D might be TRBD2 (5 bases). CDR3 length equals 15 residues. Germline CDR1 SGHRS, CDR2 YFSETQ. V lost 5 bases and J 0 bases, leaving 12 bases between the germline ends. In DNA, the CDR3 is TGCGCCAGCAGAACTGGACTTGACTCCTACAATGAGCAGTTCTTC. Its translation: CASRTGLDSYNEQFF.

This clone qualifies as medium-sized. The rearrangement uses TRBV7-9 and TRBJ1-4, with D tentatively TRBD1 (5 bases). The CDR3 contains 14 residues. The germline V gene encodes CDR1 SEHNR and CDR2 FQNEAQ (reference sequence). V lost 3 bases and J lost 8, with 13 bases in between. CDR3 nucleotide sequence: TGTGCCAGCAGCTTCGGGGGGAATATCGAAAAACTGTTTTTT. Its protein is CASSFGGNIEKLFF. Filled out from reference TRBV7-9 and TRBJ1-4, the complete variable domain reads DTGVSQNPRHKITKRGQNVTFRCDPISEHNRLYWYRQTLGQGPEFLTYFQNEAQLEKSRLLSDRFSAERPKGSFSTLEIQRTEQGDSAMYLCASSFGGNIEKLFFGSGTQLSVL.

This clone was observed a few times. This chain connects TRBV7-8 to TRBJ1-2, with D perhaps TRBD1 (5 bases). Looked up from germline, CDR1 is SGHVS and CDR2 is FQNEAQ. The V and J ends lost 5 bases and 7 bases respectively, with 17 bases between them. The CDR3 is 14 amino acids. CDR3 bases: TGTGCCAGCAGCCCCCGGGGGGGTATTGGTGGCTACACCTTC. It specifies CASSPRGGIGGYTF.

The chain joins TRBV5-1 to TRBJ2-4; D possibly corresponds to TRBD2 (5 bases). The CDR3 is 17 residues long. Germline lookup yields CDR1 SGHRS and CDR2 YFSETQ. V was cut by 0 bases and J by 1 base, with 14 bases left in between. CDR3 DNA: TGCGCCAGCAGCTTGGAGGTTGGAGGAGCGGCCAAAAACATTCAGTACTTC. Amino acid sequence: CASSLEVGGAAKNIQYF.

This clone was counted a single time. Here the CDR3 reads CASRRTGLGYTF. The CDR3 DNA is TGTGCCAGTAGGAGAACAGGGCTAGGCTACACCTTC. The chain carries TRBV19 and TRBJ1-2; TRBD1 might be the D (6 bases). Germline values: CDR1 LNHDA, CDR2 SQIVND (reference sequence). Trimming took off 6 bases at V and 8 bases at J, with 13 bases between the two ends. CDR3 length: 12 residues. Full variable domain (rest looked up from reference TRBV19 and TRBJ1-2): DGGITQSPKYLFRKEGQNVTLSCEQNLNHDAMYWYRQDPGQGLRLIYYSQIVNDFQKGDIAEGYSVSREKKESFPLTVTSAQKNPTAFYLCASRRTGLGYTFGSGTRLTVV.

The chain recombines TRBV2 with TRBJ2-3, with TRBD1 as a possible D gene (6 bases). The CDR3 covers 17 residues. Germline-derived CDR1 and CDR2 are SNHLY and FYNNEI. The V and J ends lost 0 bases and 2 bases respectively, with 15 bases between them. CDR3 in DNA: TGTGCCAGCAGTGAAGCGCTGGGGGACACAAACACAGATACGCAGTATTTT. This sequence encodes CASSEALGDTNTDTQYF.

This chain connects TRBV10-2 to TRBJ2-3; the match to TRBD2 covers 7 bases. The CDR3 has 16 amino acids. Germline V gives CDR1 WSHSY, CDR2 SAAADI. J gave up 6 bases and V 6 bases, and 15 bases lay outside the gene matches. CDR3 sequence (DNA): TGCGCCAGCAGCCAACTAGTGGGGGGGTCTTGGGATACGCAGTATTTT. It yields the protein CASSQLVGGSWDTQYF.

This chain connects TRBV23-1 to TRBJ1-1, with a weak D call TRBD1 (6 bases). TRBV23-1 is an open reading frame, and its role is uncertain. The CDR3 spans 16 residues. V dropped 0 bases and J dropped 2 bases, with 13 bases sitting between them. CDR3 nucleotide sequence: TGCGCCAGCAGTCAATCCTGCAGGACAGCCAACACTGAAGCTTTCTTT. The encoded protein is CASSQSCRTANTEAFF.

V and J are TRBV4-2 and TRBJ2-1; the match to TRBD1 covers 10 bases. The V and J ends lost 0 bases and 6 bases, in that order; junction bases with no gene match: 5. The CDR3 runs to 16 residues. CDR1 and CDR2 from the germline V gene are LGHNA and YNFKEQ. CDR3 residues: CASSQDYDRGLNEQFF. The CDR3, as DNA: TGTGCCAGCAGCCAAGATTATGACAGGGGGCTCAATGAGCAGTTCTTC.

The V call is TRBV7-2, the J call TRBJ2-1; D might be TRBD2 (7 bases). Germline values: CDR1 SGHTA, CDR2 FQGNSA. The CDR3 runs 15 residues. V was shortened by 8 bases and J by 9 bases, with 23 bases between the two germline ends. Here the CDR3 reads CASQPYGGGRSEQFF. The CDR3 coding sequence is TGTGCCAGCCAGCCGTATGGGGGGGGCAGAAGTGAGCAGTTCTTC.

The chain is built from TRBV19 and TRBJ1-1; D is unresolved. This CDR3 contains 13 residues. The germline V gene encodes CDR1 LNHDA and CDR2 SQIVND (reference sequence). V lost 4 bases and J 7 bases, leaving 13 bases between the germline ends. The CDR3 bases are TGTGCCAGTAGTACCCCGGACCTGCGTGAAGCTTTCTTT. Translation: CASSTPDLREAFF.

The chain recombines TRBV10-3 with TRBJ1-1; D is perhaps TRBD1 (5 bases). Germline assignment: CDR1 ENHRY and CDR2 SYGVKD. The CDR3 consists of 14 residues. V was shortened by 4 bases and J by 1 base, with 10 bases between the two germline ends. In nucleotides, the CDR3 is TGTGCCATCAGTGGGTCAGGGAAGAACACTGAAGCTTTCTTT. Translated, it gives CAISGSGKNTEAFF.

In its sample, this clone was seen a few times. This chain joins TRBV12-3 or TRBV12-4 and TRBJ1-2; D uncertain. V lost 2 bases, J lost 8 bases, and 9 bases lay in between. The CDR3 runs to 12 residues. The CDR3 nucleotides are TGTGCCAGCAGTTTAACCGGGGAGGGCTACACCTTC. Amino acids: CASSLTGEGYTF.

The chain couples TRBV6-5 to TRBJ2-3; TRBD1 matches at 7 bases. Germline assignment: CDR1 MNHEY and CDR2 SVGAGI. V lost 5 bases and J lost 2; bases outside the gene matches: 7. This CDR3 is 15 amino acids long. Written as DNA, the CDR3 is TGTGCCAGCAGTCGACGGGACAGCTCCACAGATACGCAGTATTTT. This codes for CASSRRDSSTDTQYF.

The chain employs TRBV19 and TRBJ1-5; D is unclear. The V gene's germline CDR1 is LNHDA and CDR2 SQIVND (reference sequence). The length of the CDR3 is 12 residues. V was cut by 1 base and J by 7 bases, with 5 bases left in between. This CDR3 is CASSIVRQPQHF. The CDR3 DNA sequence: TGTGCCAGTAGTATAGTCAGGCAGCCCCAGCATTTT.

V and J are TRBV5-1 and TRBJ1-4, with D uncertain. The V end was cut by 0 bases, the J end by 5 bases, with 8 bases between. This CDR3 has 14 residues. Germline V gene sequence: CDR1 SGHRS, CDR2 YFSETQ. CDR3 sequence (DNA): TGCGCCAGCAGCTTGGCGGGATTGAATGAAAAACTGTTTTTT. Its translation is CASSLAGLNEKLFF.

A word on this clone: One end of the junction does not line up with germline, which may come from a read error. This chain links TRBV7-7 with TRBJ2-3; D is perhaps TRBD1 or TRBD2 (5 bases each). Germline V gives CDR1 SSHAT, CDR2 FNYEAQ (reference sequence). The CDR3 is made up of 13 amino acids. CDR3 sequence (DNA): TGTGCTAGCAGCTTTGGCAGGGACGATACGCAGTATTTT. Translation: CASSFGRDDTQYF.

The rearrangement links TRBV27 to TRBJ2-1, with D possibly called TRBD1 or TRBD2 (5 bases each). V lost 4 bases and J 4 bases, leaving 23 bases between the germline ends. Per the germline V gene, CDR1 is MNHEY and CDR2 is SMNVEV (reference sequence). This CDR3 contains 18 residues. Written as DNA, the CDR3 is TGTGCCAGCAGTTCCCCCCGGAGGCAGGGAGACCGATACAATGAGCAGTTCTTC. Protein sequence: CASSSPRRQGDRYNEQFF.

This clone was counted a single time. J is TRBJ1-1 and V is TRBV19; D possibly corresponds to TRBD1 (5 bases). The CDR3 is 14 amino acids. Looked up from germline, CDR1 is LNHDA and CDR2 is SQIVND (reference sequence). Trimming took 7 bases from V and 6 from J, leaving 18 bases between them. The CDR3 loop is CASNWGVGIPEAFF. In DNA form, the CDR3 reads TGTGCCAGTAACTGGGGGGTAGGAATACCTGAAGCTTTCTTT.

The chain couples TRBV5-8 to TRBJ2-3, with unresolved D. Trimming stripped 0 bases from V and 2 bases from J, with 10 bases between. CDR3 length equals 15 residues. The germline CDR1 and CDR2 sequences are SGHTS and YDEGEE. Here the CDR3 reads CASSLGGIPTDTQYF. The DNA of the CDR3 is TGTGCCAGCAGCTTGGGTGGGATCCCCACAGATACGCAGTATTTT.